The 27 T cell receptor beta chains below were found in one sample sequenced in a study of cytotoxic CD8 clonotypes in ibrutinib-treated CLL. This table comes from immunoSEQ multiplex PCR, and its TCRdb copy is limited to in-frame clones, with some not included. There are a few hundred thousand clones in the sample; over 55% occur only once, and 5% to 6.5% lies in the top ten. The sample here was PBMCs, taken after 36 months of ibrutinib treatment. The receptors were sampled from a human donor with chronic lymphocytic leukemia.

The CDR3 region is CATSRGTGRNEQFF. CDR3 bases: TGTGCCACCAGCAGAGGGACGGGACGCAATGAGCAGTTCTTC. The V gene is TRBV15, the J gene TRBJ2-1, with D perhaps being TRBD1 or TRBD2 (5 bases each). The V and J ends lost 1 base and 6 bases respectively, with 10 bases between them. Per germline, CDR1 LNHNV and CDR2 YYDKDF (reference sequence). This CDR3 is built from 14 residues.

The chain's CDR3 is CASSQVRPQSMGTQYF. Here the CDR3 DNA reads TGTGCCAGCAGCCAAGTACGTCCCCAAAGTATGGGTACGCAGTATTTT. V usage is TRBV14 and J usage is TRBJ2-3; D unresolved. Germline V gene data show CDR1 as SGHDN and CDR2 as FVKESK. The CDR3 spans 16 residues. Trimming left V 1 base short and J 8 bases short, with 19 bases between.

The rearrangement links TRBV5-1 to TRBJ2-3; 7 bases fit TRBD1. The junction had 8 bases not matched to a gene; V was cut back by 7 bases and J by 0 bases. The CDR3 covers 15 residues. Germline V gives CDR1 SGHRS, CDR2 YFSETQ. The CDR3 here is CASGMQDRSTDTQYF. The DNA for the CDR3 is TGCGCCAGCGGGATGCAGGACAGGAGCACAGATACGCAGTATTTT.

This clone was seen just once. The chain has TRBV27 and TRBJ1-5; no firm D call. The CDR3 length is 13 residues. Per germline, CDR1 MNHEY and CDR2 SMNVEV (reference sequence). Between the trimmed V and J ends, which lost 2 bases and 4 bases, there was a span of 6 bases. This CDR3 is CASSLRANQPQHF. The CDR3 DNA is TGTGCCAGCAGTTTACGAGCAAATCAGCCCCAGCATTTT.

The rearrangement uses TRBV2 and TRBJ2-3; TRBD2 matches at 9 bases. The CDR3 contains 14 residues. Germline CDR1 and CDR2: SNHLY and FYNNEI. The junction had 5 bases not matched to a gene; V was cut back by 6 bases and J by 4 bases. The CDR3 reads CASRLAGVADTQYF. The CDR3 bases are TGTGCCAGCAGATTAGCGGGAGTCGCAGATACGCAGTATTTT.

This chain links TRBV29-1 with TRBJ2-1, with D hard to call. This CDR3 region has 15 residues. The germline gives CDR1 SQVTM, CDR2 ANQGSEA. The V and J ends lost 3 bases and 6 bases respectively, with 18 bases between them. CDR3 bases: TGCAGCGTTGAGGCTAGGGCTTCCCTGCTCAATGAGCAGTTCTTC. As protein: CSVEARASLLNEQFF.

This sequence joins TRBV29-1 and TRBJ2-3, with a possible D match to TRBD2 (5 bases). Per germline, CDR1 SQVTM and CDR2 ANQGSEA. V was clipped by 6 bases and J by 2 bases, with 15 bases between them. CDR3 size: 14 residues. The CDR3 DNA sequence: TGCAGCGTCCGAGCGGAGAGTTTCACAGATACGCAGTATTTT. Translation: CSVRAESFTDTQYF.

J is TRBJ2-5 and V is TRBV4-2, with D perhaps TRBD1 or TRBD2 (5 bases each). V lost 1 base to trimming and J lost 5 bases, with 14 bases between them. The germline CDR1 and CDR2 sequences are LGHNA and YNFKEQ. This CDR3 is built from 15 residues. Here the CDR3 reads CASSQGLLEGETQYF. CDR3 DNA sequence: TGTGCCAGCAGCCAAGGTCTCCTAGAGGGGGAGACCCAGTACTTC.

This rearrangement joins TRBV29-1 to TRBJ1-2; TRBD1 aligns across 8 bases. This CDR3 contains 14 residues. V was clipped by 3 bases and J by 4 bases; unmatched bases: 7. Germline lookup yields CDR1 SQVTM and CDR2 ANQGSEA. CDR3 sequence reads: CSVERTGFSYGYTF. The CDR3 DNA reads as TGCAGCGTTGAGAGGACAGGGTTCAGCTATGGCTACACCTTC.

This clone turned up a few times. The CDR3 sequence is CASSGGAWGNYGYTF. CDR3 coding DNA: TGTGCCAGCAGTGGAGGGGCCTGGGGGAACTATGGCTACACCTTC. The rearrangement links TRBV6-1 to TRBJ1-2, with D perhaps TRBD1 (5 bases). The CDR3 extends over 15 amino acids. V lost 4 bases, J lost 2 bases, and 14 bases lay in between. Germline V gene sequence: CDR1 MNHNS, CDR2 SASEGT.

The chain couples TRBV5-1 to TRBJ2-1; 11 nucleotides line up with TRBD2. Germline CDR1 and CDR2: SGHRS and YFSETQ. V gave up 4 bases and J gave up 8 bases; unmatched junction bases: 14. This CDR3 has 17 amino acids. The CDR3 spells CASSPGLAGGPKYEQFF. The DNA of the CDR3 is TGCGCCAGCAGCCCAGGCTTAGCGGGAGGGCCAAAGTATGAGCAGTTCTTC. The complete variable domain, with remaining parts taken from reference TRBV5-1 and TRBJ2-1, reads KAGVTQTPRYLIKTRGQQVTLSCSPISGHRSVSWYQQTPGQGLQFLFEYFSETQRNKGNFPGRFSGRQFSNSRSEMNVSTLELGDSALYLCASSPGLAGGPKYEQFFGPGTRLTVL.

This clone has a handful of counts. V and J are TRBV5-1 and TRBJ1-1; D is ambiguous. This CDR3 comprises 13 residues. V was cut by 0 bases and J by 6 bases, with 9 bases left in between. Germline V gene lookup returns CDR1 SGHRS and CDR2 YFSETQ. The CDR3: CASSLEQFSEAFF. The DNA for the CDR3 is TGCGCCAGCAGCTTGGAACAGTTCTCTGAAGCTTTCTTT.

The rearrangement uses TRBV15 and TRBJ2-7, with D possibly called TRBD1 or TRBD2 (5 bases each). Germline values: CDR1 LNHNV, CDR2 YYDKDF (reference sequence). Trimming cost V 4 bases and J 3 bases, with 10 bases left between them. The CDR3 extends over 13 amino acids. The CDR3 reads CATSIGADYEQYF. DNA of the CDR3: TGTGCCACCAGCATCGGGGCTGACTACGAGCAGTACTTC.

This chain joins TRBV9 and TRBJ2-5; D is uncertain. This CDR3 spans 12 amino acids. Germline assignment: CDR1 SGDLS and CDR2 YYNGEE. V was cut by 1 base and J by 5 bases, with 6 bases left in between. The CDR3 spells CASSVTEETQYF. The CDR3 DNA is TGTGCCAGCAGCGTAACCGAGGAGACCCAGTACTTC.

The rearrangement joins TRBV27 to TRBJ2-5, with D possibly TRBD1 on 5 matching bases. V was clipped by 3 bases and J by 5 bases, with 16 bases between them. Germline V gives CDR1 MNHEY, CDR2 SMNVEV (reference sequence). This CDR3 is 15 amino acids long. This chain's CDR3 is CASSFRAEPQETQYF. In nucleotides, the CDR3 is TGTGCCAGCAGTTTCAGGGCGGAGCCGCAGGAGACCCAGTACTTC.

The CDR3 nucleotides are TGTGCCAGCAGCTTATCCCAGGGGACGTACGAGCAGTACTTC. Amino acid sequence: CASSLSQGTYEQYF. The gene calls are TRBV7-9 and TRBJ2-7; a possible D gene is TRBD1 (6 bases). The germline gives CDR1 SEHNR, CDR2 FQNEAQ (reference sequence). V was clipped by 2 bases and J by 4 bases, with 12 bases between them. The CDR3 is 14 amino acids.

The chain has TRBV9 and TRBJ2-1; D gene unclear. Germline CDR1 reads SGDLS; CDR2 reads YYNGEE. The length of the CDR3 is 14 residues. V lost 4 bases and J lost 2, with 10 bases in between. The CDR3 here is CASSPTPPYNEQFF. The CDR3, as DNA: TGTGCCAGCAGCCCCACCCCGCCCTACAATGAGCAGTTCTTC.

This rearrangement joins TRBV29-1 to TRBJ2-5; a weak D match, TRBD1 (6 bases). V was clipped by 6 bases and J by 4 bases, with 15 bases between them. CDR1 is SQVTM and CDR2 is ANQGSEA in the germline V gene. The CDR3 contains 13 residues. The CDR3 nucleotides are TGCAGCGTGACAGGCCCTCCTTTAGAGACCCAGTACTTC. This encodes CSVTGPPLETQYF.

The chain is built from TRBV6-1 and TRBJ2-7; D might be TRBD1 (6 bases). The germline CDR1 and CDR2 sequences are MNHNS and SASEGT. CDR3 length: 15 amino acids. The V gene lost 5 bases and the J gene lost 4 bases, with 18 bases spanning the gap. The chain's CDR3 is CASSQDGLGGYEQYF. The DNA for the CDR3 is TGTGCCAGCAGTCAAGATGGCCTAGGGGGTTACGAGCAGTACTTC.

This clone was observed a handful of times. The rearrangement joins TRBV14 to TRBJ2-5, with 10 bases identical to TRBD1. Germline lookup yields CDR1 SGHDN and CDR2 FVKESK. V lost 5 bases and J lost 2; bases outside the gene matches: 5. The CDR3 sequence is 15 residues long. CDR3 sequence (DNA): TGTGCCAGCAGCAAGGGACAGGGGCGGCAAGAGACCCAGTACTTC. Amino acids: CASSKGQGRQETQYF.

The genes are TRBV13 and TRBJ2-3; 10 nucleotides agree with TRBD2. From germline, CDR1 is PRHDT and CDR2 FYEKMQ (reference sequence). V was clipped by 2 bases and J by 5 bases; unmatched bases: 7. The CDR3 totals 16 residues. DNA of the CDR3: TGTGCCAGCAGCTTACCTAGCGGGAGCTCGCGAGATACGCAGTATTTT. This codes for CASSLPSGSSRDTQYF.

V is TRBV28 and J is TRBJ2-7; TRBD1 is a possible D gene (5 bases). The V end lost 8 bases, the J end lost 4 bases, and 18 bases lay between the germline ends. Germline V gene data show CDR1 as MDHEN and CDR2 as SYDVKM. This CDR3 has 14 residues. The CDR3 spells CASAPGPSGYEQYF. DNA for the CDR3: TGTGCCAGCGCGCCAGGGCCAAGTGGGTACGAGCAGTACTTC.

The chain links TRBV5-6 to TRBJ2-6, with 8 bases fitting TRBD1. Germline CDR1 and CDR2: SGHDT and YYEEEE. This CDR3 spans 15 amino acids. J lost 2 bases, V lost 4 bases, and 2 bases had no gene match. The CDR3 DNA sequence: TGTGCCAGCAGCCAACAGGGGGCTGGGGCCAACGTCCTGACTTTC. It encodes CASSQQGAGANVLTF.

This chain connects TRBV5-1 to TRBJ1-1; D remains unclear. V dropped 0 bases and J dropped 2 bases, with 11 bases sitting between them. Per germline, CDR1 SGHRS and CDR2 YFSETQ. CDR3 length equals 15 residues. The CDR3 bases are TGCGCCAGCAGCTTGGTCGGCAGAGAAAACACTGAAGCTTTCTTT. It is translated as CASSLVGRENTEAFF. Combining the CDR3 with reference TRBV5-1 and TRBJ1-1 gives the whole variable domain KAGVTQTPRYLIKTRGQQVTLSCSPISGHRSVSWYQQTPGQGLQFLFEYFSETQRNKGNFPGRFSGRQFSNSRSEMNVSTLELGDSALYLCASSLVGRENTEAFFGQGTRLTVV.

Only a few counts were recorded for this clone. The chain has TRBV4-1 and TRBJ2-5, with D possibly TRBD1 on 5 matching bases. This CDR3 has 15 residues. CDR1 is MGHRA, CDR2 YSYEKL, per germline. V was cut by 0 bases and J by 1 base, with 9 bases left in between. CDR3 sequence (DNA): TGCGCCAGCAGCCAAGAAGGGGCTCTCCAAGAGACCCAGTACTTC. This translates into CASSQEGALQETQYF.

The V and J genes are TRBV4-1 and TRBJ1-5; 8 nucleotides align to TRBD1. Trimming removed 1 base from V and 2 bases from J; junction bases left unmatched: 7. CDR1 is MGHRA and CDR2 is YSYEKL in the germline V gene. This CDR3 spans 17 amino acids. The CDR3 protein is CASSQGRGPGGNQPQHF. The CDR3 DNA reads TGCGCCAGCAGCCAAGGCAGGGGGCCCGGGGGCAATCAGCCCCAGCATTTT.

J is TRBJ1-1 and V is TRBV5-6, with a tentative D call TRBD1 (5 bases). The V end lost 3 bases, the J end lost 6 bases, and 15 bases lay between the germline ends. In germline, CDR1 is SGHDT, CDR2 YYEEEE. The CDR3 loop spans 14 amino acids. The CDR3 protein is CASSSIQGWAEAFF. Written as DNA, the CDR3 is TGTGCCAGCAGCTCAATCCAGGGCTGGGCTGAAGCTTTCTTT.